This passage covers 6 T cell receptor beta chains from one sample sequenced in a study of neurological immune-mediated disorders. TCRdb fed the 5' RACE reads into MiXCR, producing one record per CDR3 protein. The table lists some 65,000 distinct CDR3 sequences, around 4% of them singletons. Sequencing was performed on PBMCs. Source of these receptors: a man in his fifties or sixties with multiple sclerosis.

The sample holds many counts of this clonotype. The chain couples TRBV27 to TRBJ2-3; TRBD2 matches at 7 bases. The CDR3 contains 15 residues. Germline V gene sequence: CDR1 MNHEY, CDR2 SMNVEV (reference sequence). V shed 2 bases, J shed 1 base, and the junction held 3 bases outside the gene matches. As DNA, the CDR3 is TGTGCCAGCAGTTTAGGGGGGGTCGGCACAGATACGCAGTATTTT. Protein product: CASSLGGVGTDTQYF.

This clonotype appeared a few times. This may arise from a read error, as a much more abundant clone is one base away. This sequence joins TRBV5-1 and TRBJ2-3; 8 bases match TRBD2. The CDR3 covers 15 residues. J was trimmed by 2 bases and V by 2 bases; bases with no gene match: 4. CDR1 SGHRS and CDR2 YFSETQ come from the germline V gene. CDR3 amino acids: CASSFSGKATDTQYF. The CDR3 DNA is TGCGCCAGCAGCTTTAGCGGGAAGGCCACAGATACGCAGTATTTT.

In this sample, this clonotype turned up many times. V usage is TRBV5-6 and J usage is TRBJ1-1; 9 positions match TRBD1. Germline V gives CDR1 SGHDT, CDR2 YYEEEE. The CDR3 contains 15 residues. Trimming at V came to 4 bases and at J to 4 bases, leaving 8 bases not matched to a gene. Here the CDR3 reads CASSAAGQGFTEAFF. The CDR3 bases are TGTGCCAGCAGCGCAGCGGGACAGGGTTTCACTGAAGCTTTCTTT.

A remark on this clonotype: This may stem from a read error, because a much larger clone lies one nucleotide away. V gene TRBV11-3 combines with J gene TRBJ1-2; the match to TRBD1 covers 7 bases. CDR1 is SGHNT, CDR2 YENEEA, per germline. The CDR3 is 14 residues long. DNA for the CDR3: TGTGCCAGCAGGTTAGACGCACAGGGGATTGGCTACACCTTC. It translates to CASRLDAQGIGYTF.

This clonotype appeared many times. The chain joins TRBV7-9 to TRBJ2-5, with 10 bases aligning to TRBD1. The V gene end was trimmed by 4 bases and the J gene end by 2 bases; junction bases not matched to a gene: 1. CDR3 length: 14 residues. Germline values: CDR1 SEHNR, CDR2 FQNEAQ (reference sequence). The CDR3 nucleotides are TGTGCCAGCAGCTGGACAGGGGGGCAAGAGACCCAGTACTTC. It yields the protein CASSWTGGQETQYF.

Ten or more counts support this clonotype. The chain recombines TRBV28 with TRBJ2-3; tentative D call: TRBD1 (7 bases). This CDR3 has 15 amino acids. Trimming shortened V by 4 bases and J by 2 bases, and 13 bases separated the two germline ends. Germline V gives CDR1 MDHEN, CDR2 SYDVKM. CDR3 DNA sequence: TGTGCCAGCAGTTCAGGGGGGCGGGTCACAGATACGCAGTATTTT. This codes for CASSSGGRVTDTQYF.